The 8 T cell receptor beta chains below come from one sample, sequenced in a study of tumor and adjacent non-tumor tissue in lung cancer. The library came from three nested PCR rounds adapted from ARM-PCR protocols. Via MiXCR, TCRdb re-called the multiplex PCR reads, giving one row per CDR3 protein. This table has about 80,000 distinct CDR3 sequences, about four fifths appearing once. The template was RNA from unsorted bulk tissue. More than 3 cm separated this lung sample from the edge of the tumor. The specimen was distant non-tumor lung tissue. The receptors shown here come from a man in his 60s with non-small cell lung cancer.

This clonotype has at least ten counts. This chain uses TRBV11-2 with TRBJ2-5; D is unresolved. In germline, CDR1 is SGHAT, CDR2 FQNNGV. The V end was cut by 5 bases, the J end by 6 bases, with 10 bases between. This CDR3 contains 12 residues. The CDR3: CASSPKGQTQYF. CDR3 bases: TGTGCCAGCAGCCCGAAAGGGCAGACCCAGTACTTC. The complete variable domain, with remaining parts taken from reference TRBV11-2 and TRBJ2-5, reads EAGVAQSPRYKIIEKRQSVAFWCNPISGHATLYWYQQILGQGPKLLIQFQNNGVVDDSQLPKDRFSAERLKGVDSTLKIQPAKLEDSAVYLCASSPKGQTQYFGPGTRLLVL.

On this clonotype: At one of its ends the junction is not consistent with the germline gene, which may arise from a read error. This chain links TRBV11-2 with TRBJ1-1, with D maybe TRBD1 (5 bases). This CDR3 comprises 14 residues. CDR1 and CDR2 (germline): SGHAT, FQNNGV. The DNA for the CDR3 is TGTGCCATCAGCCTAGGAGGGGCTCGAAATGAAGCTTTCTTT. Amino acid sequence: CAISLGGARNEAFF.

The chain combines TRBV5-4 with TRBJ2-1; 8 nucleotides agree with TRBD1. CDR3 size: 17 residues. Germline loops: CDR1 SGHNT, CDR2 YYREEE (reference sequence). The CDR3 loop is CLSSLQTQGAAYNEQFF. The CDR3 nucleotides are TGTCTCAGCAGCCTACAGACTCAGGGGGCAGCCTACAATGAGCAGTTCTTC.

Points on this clonotype: A read error is possible here, since a much larger clone lies one base away. V usage is TRBV10-1 and J usage is TRBJ2-3; 10 bases match TRBD2. This CDR3 comprises 16 residues. Germline CDR1 and CDR2: WNHNN and SYGVQD (reference sequence). Trimming cost V 0 bases and J 5 bases; bases outside gene matches: 5. The CDR3 is CASSESSGGAVDTQYF. The CDR3, as DNA: TGCGCCAGCAGTGAGTCCAGCGGGGGGGCGGTAGATACGCAGTATTTT.

In the case of this clonotype: Germline is not matched at one junction end, which may reflect a read error. The chain is built from TRBV5-1 and TRBJ1-3; unclear D gene. The CDR3 extends over 15 amino acids. The germline CDR1 and CDR2 sequences are SGHRS and YFSETQ. CDR3 sequence reads: CTSSLDTVGGNTIYF. CDR3 DNA: TGCACCAGCAGCTTGGATACAGTGGGCGGAAACACCATATATTTT.

This clonotype was seen more than once but under ten times. The rearrangement uses TRBV11-3 and TRBJ2-7, with a possible D match to TRBD1 (6 bases). There are 15 residues in the CDR3. Germline assignment: CDR1 SGHNT and CDR2 YENEEA. The germline V and J ends were trimmed by 6 bases and 5 bases, with 20 bases remaining between them. DNA for the CDR3: TGTGCCAGCAGGAGAGGGGGTGATAGGGTCAACGAGCAGTACTTC. Translation: CASRRGGDRVNEQYF. Looking up the rest from reference TRBV11-3 and TRBJ2-7 gives the full variable domain: EAGVVQSPRYKIIEKKQPVAFWCNPISGHNTLYWYLQNLGQGPELLIRYENEEAVDDSQLPKDRFSAERLKGVDSTLKIQPAELGDSAVYLCASRRGGDRVNEQYFGPGTRLTVT.

The chain links TRBV6-1 to TRBJ2-2, with D tentatively TRBD1 (6 bases). The germline CDR1 and CDR2 sequences are MNHNS and SASEGT. The CDR3 covers 16 residues. Trimming cost V 4 bases and J 5 bases, with 17 bases left between them. Written as DNA, the CDR3 is TGTGCCAGCAGTGCATCTCGGACAGTTTATACCGGGGAGCTGTTTTTT. Translating it yields CASSASRTVYTGELFF.

This clonotype was counted once. Because it lacks the conserved phenylalanine or tryptophan at the end, this CDR3 is likely a read error. This sequence joins TRBV4-3 and TRBJ2-1; the D is unclear. The germline V gene has CDR1 LGHNA and CDR2 YSLEER. This CDR3 is built from 14 residues. CDR3 nucleotides: TGCACCAGCAGCCAAGATTTAGGGAACAATGAGCAGTTCTTG. Its translation: CTSSQDLGNNEQFL.